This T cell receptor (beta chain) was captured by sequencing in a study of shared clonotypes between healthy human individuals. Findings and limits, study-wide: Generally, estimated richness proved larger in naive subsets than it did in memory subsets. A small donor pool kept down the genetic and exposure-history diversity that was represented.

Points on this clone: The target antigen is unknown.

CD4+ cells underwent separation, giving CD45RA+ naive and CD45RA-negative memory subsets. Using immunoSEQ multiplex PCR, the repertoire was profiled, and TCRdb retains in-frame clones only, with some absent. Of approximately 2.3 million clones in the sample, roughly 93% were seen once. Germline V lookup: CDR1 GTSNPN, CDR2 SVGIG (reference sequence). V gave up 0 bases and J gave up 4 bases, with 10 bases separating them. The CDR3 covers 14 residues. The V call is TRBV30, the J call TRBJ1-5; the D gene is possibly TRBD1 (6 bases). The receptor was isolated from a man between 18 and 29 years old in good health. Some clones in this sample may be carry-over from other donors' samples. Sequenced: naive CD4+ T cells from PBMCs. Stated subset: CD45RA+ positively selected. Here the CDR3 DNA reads TGTGCCTGGAGTGTAGGGACACATAATCAGCCCCAGCATTTT. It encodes CAWSVGTHNQPQHF.